This T cell receptor (beta chain) was captured by sequencing in a study of cytomegalovirus exposure and HLA in healthy donors. Study findings and constraints: It was taken for granted in presence/absence analyses that sequencing depth across donors was roughly uniform. For most TCR beta V segments, an earlier analysis put the productive rate at about 87% or about 30% of the time. Clonal expansion was found to be greater in HLA-associated TCR beta chains than in equally common others in a later analysis.

PCR was performed using 60 Vbeta and 13 Jbeta primers. Sequencing was performed with immunoSEQ multiplex PCR; in TCRdb, only in-frame clones are kept and a portion is missing. The sample has under 200,000 clones; over 70% are singletons. V was shortened by 1 base and J by 3 bases, with 12 bases between the two germline ends. Per germline, CDR1 MNHEY and CDR2 SVGAGI. The CDR3 runs 15 residues. Concerning this clone itself: The antigen is undetermined.

The sequenced sample consisted of PBMCs. The rearrangement joins TRBV6-5 to TRBJ1-2; D may be TRBD1 (5 bases). The TCR sequence derives from a man in his fifties or sixties in good health and CMV-seropositive. This CDR3 reads CASSYLGLGDYGYTF. CDR3 DNA: TGTGCCAGCAGTTACTTGGGGCTGGGTGACTATGGCTACACCTTC.